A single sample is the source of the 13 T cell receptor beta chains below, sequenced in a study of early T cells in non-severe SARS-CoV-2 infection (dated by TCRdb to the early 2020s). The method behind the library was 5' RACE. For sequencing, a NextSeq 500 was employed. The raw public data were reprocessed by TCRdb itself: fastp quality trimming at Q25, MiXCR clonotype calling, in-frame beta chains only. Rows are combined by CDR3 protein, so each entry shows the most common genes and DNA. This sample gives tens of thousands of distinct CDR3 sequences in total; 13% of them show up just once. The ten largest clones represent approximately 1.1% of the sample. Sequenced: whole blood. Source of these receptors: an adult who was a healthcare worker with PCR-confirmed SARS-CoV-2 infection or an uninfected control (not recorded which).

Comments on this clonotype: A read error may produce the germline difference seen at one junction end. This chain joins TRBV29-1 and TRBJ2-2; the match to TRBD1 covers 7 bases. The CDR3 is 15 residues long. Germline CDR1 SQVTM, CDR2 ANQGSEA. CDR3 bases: TGCAGCGTCGCCGGGGACAGCCCGAACACCGGGGAGCTTTTTTTT. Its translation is CSVAGDSPNTGELFF.

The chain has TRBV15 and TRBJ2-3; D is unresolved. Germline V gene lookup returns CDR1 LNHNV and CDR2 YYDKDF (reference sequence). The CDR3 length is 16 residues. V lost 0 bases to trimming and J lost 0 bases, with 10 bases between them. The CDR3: CATSRDGSSSTDTQYF. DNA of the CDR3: TGTGCCACCAGCAGAGATGGCAGCTCCAGCACAGATACGCAGTATTTT.

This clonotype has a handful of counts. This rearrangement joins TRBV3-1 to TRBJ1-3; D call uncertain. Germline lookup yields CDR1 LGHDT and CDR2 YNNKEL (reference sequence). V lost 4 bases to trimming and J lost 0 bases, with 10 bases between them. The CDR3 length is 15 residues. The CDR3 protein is CASSRTVYSGNTIYF. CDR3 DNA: TGTGCCAGCAGCCGTACGGTCTACTCTGGAAACACCATATATTTT.

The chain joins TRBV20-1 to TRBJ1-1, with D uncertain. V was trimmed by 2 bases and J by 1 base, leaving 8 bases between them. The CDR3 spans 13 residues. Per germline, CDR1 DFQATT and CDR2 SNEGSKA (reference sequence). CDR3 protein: CSARRAENTEAFF. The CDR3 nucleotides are TGCAGTGCTAGACGGGCAGAGAACACTGAAGCTTTCTTT.

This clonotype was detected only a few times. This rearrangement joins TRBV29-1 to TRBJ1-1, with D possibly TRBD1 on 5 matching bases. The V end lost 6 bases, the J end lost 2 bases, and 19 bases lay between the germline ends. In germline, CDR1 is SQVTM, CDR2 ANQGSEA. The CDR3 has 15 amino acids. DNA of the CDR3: TGCAGCGTATTGGACCCCTTGGGGGATAACACTGAAGCTTTCTTT. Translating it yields CSVLDPLGDNTEAFF.

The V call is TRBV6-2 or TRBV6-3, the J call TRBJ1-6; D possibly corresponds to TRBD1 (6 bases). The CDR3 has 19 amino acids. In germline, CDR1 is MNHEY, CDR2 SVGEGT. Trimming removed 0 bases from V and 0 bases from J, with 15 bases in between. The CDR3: CASSYSDSDLISYNSPLHF. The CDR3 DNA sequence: TGTGCCAGCAGTTACTCGGACAGCGATTTAATCTCCTATAATTCACCCCTCCACTTT.

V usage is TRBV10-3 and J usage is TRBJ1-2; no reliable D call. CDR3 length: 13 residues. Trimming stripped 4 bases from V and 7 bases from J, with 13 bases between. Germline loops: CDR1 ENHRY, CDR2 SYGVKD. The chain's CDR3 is CAISAEGDSGYTF. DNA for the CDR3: TGTGCCATCAGTGCGGAGGGAGACTCTGGCTACACCTTC.

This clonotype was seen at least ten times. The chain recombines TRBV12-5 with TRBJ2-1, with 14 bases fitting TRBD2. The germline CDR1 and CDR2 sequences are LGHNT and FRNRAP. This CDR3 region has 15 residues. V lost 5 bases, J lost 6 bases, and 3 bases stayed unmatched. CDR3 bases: TGTGCTAGTGGTCAAGGACTAGCGGGAGGCAATGAGCAGTTCTTC. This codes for CASGQGLAGGNEQFF.

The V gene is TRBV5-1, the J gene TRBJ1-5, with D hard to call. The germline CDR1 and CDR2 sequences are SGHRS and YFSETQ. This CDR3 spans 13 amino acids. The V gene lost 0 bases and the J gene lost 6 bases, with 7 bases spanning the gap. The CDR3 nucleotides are TGCGCCAGCAGCTTGGAGGGTAGTCAGCCCCAGCATTTT. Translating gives CASSLEGSQPQHF.

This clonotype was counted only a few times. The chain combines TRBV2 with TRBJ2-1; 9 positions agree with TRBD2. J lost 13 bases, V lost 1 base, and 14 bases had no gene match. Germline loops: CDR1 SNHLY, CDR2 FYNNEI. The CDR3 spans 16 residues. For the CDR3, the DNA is TGTGCCAGCAGTGAAGACCCTAGCGGGACCCATTTTTTTCAGTTCTTC. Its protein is CASSEDPSGTHFFQFF.

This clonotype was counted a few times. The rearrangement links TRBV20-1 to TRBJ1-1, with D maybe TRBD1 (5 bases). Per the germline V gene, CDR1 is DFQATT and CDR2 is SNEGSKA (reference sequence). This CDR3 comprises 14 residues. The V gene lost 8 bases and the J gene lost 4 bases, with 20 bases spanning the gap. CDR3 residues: CSSRTPGRSTEAFF. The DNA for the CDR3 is TGCAGTTCACGGACACCCGGGAGGAGCACTGAAGCTTTCTTT.

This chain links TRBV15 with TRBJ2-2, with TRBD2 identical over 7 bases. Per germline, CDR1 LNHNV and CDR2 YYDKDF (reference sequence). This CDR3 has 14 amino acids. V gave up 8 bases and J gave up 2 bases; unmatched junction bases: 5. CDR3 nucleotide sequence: TGTGCCACCGGGGGGACTACTAACACCGGGGAGCTGTTTTTT. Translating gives CATGGTTNTGELFF.

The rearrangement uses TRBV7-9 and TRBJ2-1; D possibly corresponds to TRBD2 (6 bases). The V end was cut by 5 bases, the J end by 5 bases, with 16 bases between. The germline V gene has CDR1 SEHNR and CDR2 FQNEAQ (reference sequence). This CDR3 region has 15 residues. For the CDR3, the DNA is TGTGCCAGCAGCATATCCGGGACTTTCCACAATGAGCAGTTCTTC. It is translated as CASSISGTFHNEQFF. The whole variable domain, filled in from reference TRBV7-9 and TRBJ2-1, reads DTGVSQNPRHKITKRGQNVTFRCDPISEHNRLYWYRQTLGQGPEFLTYFQNEAQLEKSRLLSDRFSAERPKGSFSTLEIQRTEQGDSAMYLCASSISGTFHNEQFFGPGTRLTVL.